Detailed here is one TCR beta chain. Its recognized antigen is unknown. No much larger clonotype is one base removed from it; base qualities were not supplied. The data belong to a study of CD8+ T cells in alopecia areata (dated by TCRdb to the late 2010s). Background for the entire study: The treated patients, all with moderate-to-severe alopecia areata, were enrolled in an open-label pilot trial of oral tofacitinib given at 5 to 10 mg twice daily. The RNA source kit depended on sample type: the PAXgene miRNA kit for fixed scalp, the miRNeasy kit for PBMCs, and the RNeasy kit for mouse skin. The study used high-throughput TCRbeta sequencing to examine T cell clonal expansion in alopecia areata, in both the C3H/HeJ mouse model and human patients. In humans, TCRbeta sequencing was performed on scalp tissue and on sorted CD4+ and CD8+ peripheral blood T cells from healthy controls and from patients with patchy or totalis/universalis alopecia areata. In treated patients, disease severity was measured using the SALT score, which gives the percentage of scalp surface area affected. Patients on tofacitinib were biopsied at baseline and after 4 and 24 weeks of treatment, and several of the patients also had a later scalp biopsy. immunoSEQ multiplex PCR using 35 Vbeta forward primers and 13 Jbeta reverse primers was used to amplify TCRbeta CDR3 regions. Patients stayed on tofacitinib for 6 to 18 months and then had 6 months of follow-up off drug so that delayed response and recurrence could be assessed. Clonality in the scalp was compared among normal scalp (n=4), patchy alopecia areata scalp (n=8), and alopecia totalis/universalis scalp (n=8).

The germline V gene (reference sequence) specifies SEHNR as CDR1 and FQNEAQ as CDR2. At the junction V is shortened by 7 bases and J by 6 bases; bases outside the gene matches: 9. Counted from cysteine to phenylalanine, this CDR3 has 15 amino acids. Only the CDR3 region is kept as DNA, spanning 45 bases read in frame from base 1. Broad study findings and their caveats: Many expanded lesional clones persisted in scalp and blood during tofacitinib treatment, which may partly explain relapse after stopping treatment. TCR sequences shared between patients were less clear than in mice, possibly partly because of HLA diversity in the patient population. The treated cohort was small, with a single nonresponder, so links between baseline CD8+ expansion and response need larger studies. Unlike mouse skin, where gammadelta T cells dominate, normal human skin contains resident alphabeta T cells that get sequenced too, which complicates analysis of the scalp TCR repertoire. Compared with normal scalp, lesional scalp, particularly in alopecia totalis/universalis, had higher clonality and more expanded CD8+ clones, which suggests antigenic drive. With tofacitinib, both scalp clonality and the number of expanded CD8+ clones among the top 100 scalp clones went down significantly.

Receptors were amplified or captured by the immunoSEQ multiplex PCR assay. RNA was extracted from all samples and reverse transcribed into cDNA, which served as template for TCR sequencing. First-strand cDNA was synthesized using SuperScript III with a 2:1 mix of oligo-dT and random hexamers. A synthetic immune receptor repertoire was used to measure amplification bias, and any remaining bias was corrected computationally. The published analysis was carried out like this. Raw reads were preprocessed for error removal, and CDR3 was defined according to IMGT conventions as running from the conserved cysteine to phenylalanine. Clonality was computed as 1 minus the Shannon entropy, with the entropy normalized by log2 of the number of productive unique TCRs. CD4 or CD8 identity of scalp clones was inferred by cross-referencing scalp TCRbeta sequences with sorted blood CD4 and CD8 repertoires. TCRdb mirrors the immuneACCESS table, restricted to in-frame sequences. Some clones are absent from its copies; in checked studies, under half trace to an unresolved V gene, and the reason for the others is unknown. The V and J calls and clone size are taken from that table; D and trimming were inferred from the DNA. Here the sample has fewer than 250,000 clones; about two fifths occur a single time. Jointly, the top ten make up more than 0.4% of the sample.

In the paper's terms, the treatment or condition label means: oral pan-JAK inhibitor, 5-10 mg twice daily. Peripheral blood and lesional scalp punch biopsies were obtained from patients with alopecia areata. After PBMCs were isolated by density centrifugation and stained for CD3, CD4 and CD8, a FACSAria was used to sort CD4+ and CD8+ T cells. Sequences were derived from CD4+ T cells sorted from blood, sampled at week 34, from a patient treated with tofacitinib. In this chain, TRBV7-9 is recombined with TRBJ2-3; the central 11 bases match TRBD2. The sequence was obtained from a human donor with alopecia areata. The CDR3 reads CASTTTSGKSDTQYF. The sequenced DNA: TGTGCCAGCACCACGACTAGCGGGAAGTCGGATACGCAGTATTTT.